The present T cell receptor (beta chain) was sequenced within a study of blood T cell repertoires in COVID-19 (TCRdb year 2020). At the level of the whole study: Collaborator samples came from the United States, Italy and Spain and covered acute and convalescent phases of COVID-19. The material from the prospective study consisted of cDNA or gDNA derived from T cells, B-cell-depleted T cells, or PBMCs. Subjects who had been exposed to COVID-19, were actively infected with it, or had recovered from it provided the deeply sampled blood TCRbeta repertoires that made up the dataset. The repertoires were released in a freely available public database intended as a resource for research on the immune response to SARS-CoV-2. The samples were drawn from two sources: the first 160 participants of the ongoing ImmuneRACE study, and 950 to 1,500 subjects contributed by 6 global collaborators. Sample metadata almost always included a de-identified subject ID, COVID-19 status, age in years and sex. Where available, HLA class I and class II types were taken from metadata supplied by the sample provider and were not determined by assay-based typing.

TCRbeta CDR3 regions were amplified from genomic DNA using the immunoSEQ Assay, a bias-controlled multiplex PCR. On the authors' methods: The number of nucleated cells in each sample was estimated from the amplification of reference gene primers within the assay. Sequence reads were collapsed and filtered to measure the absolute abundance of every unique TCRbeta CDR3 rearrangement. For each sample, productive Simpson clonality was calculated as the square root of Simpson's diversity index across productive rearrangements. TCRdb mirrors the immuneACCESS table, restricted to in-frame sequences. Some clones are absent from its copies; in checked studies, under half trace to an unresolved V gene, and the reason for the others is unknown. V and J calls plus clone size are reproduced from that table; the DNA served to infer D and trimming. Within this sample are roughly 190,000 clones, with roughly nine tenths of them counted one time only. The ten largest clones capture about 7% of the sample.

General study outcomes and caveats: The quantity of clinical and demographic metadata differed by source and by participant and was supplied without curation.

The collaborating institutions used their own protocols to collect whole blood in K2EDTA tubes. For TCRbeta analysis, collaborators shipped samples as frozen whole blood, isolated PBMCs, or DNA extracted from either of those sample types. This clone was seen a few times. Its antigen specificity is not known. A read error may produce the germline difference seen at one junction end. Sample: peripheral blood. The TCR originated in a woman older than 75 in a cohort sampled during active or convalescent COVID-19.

The bases are TGTGCCAGCAGATTATCACCGAGTATGAACACTGAAGCTTTCTTT. Its protein product is CASRLSPSMNTEAFF. The chain links TRBV27 with TRBJ1-1; the D segment cannot be called with confidence. CDR1 and CDR2 are drawn from the germline V gene (reference sequence): MNHEY, SMNVEV. From the cysteine through the phenylalanine, the CDR3 covers 15 amino acids. Just the 45-base CDR3 DNA is kept, in frame starting at base 1.